Below, one T cell receptor beta chain is given with its context. Its antigen is unidentified. This record comes from a study of T cells in Graves' hyperthyroidism and ophthalmopathy. Overall study findings and caveats: Ophthalmopathy could be told apart from stable hyperthyroidism with a 13 V-J model.

Amplification yielded TCR beta CDR3 regions, with RNA transcripts as the source. Primed by the HTBI set, a first-round RT-PCR was run on the TCR CDR3. TCRdb analysed the multiplex PCR reads with MiXCR anew, one entry per CDR3 protein. The table lists approximately 690,000 distinct CDR3 sequences, roughly 20% of them singletons. The material sequenced was blood. This clonotype was sampled from a man aged 30-40 years with Graves' ophthalmopathy.

CDR3 coding DNA: TGTGCCAGCAGTCCGTCTGCCAATGAGCAGTTCTTC. Translated, it gives CASSPSANEQFF. The chain joins TRBV6-1 to TRBJ2-1; D ambiguous. The CDR3 covers 12 residues. Looked up from germline, CDR1 is MNHNS and CDR2 is SASEGT. Trimming cost V 5 bases and J 6 bases, with 8 bases left between them.